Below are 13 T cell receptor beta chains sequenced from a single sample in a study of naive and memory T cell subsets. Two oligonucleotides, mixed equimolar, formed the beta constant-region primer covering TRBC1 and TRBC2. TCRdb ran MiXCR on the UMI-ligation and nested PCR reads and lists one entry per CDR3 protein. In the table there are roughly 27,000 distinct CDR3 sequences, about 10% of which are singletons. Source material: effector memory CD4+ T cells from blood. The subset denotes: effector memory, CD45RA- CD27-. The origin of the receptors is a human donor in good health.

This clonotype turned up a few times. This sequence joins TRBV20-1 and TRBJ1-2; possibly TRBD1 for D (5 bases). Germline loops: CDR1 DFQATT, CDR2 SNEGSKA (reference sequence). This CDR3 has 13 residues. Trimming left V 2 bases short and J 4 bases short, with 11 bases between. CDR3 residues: CSARQGTAYGYTF. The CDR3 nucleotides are TGCAGTGCTAGACAAGGGACTGCCTATGGCTACACCTTC.

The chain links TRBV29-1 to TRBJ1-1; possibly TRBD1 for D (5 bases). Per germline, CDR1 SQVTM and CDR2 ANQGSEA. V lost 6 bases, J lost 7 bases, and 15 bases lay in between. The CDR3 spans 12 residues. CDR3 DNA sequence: TGCAGCGTGGCCGGCTGGGGCGGTGAAGCTTTCTTT. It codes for CSVAGWGGEAFF.

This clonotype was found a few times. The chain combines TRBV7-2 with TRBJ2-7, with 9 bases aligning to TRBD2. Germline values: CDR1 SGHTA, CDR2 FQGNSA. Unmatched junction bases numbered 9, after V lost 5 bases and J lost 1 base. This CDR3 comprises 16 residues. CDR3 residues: CASSIARAGGSYEQYF. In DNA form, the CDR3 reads TGTGCCAGCAGCATCGCCCGAGCGGGGGGATCCTACGAGCAGTACTTC.

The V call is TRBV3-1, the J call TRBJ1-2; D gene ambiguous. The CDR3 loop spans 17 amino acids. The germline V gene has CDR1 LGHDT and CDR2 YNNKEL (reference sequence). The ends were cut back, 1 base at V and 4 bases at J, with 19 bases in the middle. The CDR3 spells CASSQVRVVETAYGYTF. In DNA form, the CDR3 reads TGTGCCAGCAGCCAAGTTCGGGTGGTTGAGACGGCCTATGGCTACACCTTC.

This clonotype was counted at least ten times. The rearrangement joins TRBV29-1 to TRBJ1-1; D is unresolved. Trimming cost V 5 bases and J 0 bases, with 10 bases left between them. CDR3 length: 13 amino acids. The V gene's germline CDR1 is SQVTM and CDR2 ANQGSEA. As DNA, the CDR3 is TGCAGCGTTCAGAAGGCATTGAACACTGAAGCTTTCTTT. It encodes CSVQKALNTEAFF.

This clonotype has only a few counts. The DNA of the CDR3 is TGCGCCAGCAGTCGCGGGGGAAGCACAGATACGCAGTATTTT. The encoded protein is CASSRGGSTDTQYF. The rearrangement joins TRBV4-1 to TRBJ2-3; TRBD2 matches at 7 bases. The CDR3 totals 14 residues. Germline values: CDR1 MGHRA, CDR2 YSYEKL. V trimming: 6 bases; J trimming: 0 bases; junction bases outside the gene matches: 3.

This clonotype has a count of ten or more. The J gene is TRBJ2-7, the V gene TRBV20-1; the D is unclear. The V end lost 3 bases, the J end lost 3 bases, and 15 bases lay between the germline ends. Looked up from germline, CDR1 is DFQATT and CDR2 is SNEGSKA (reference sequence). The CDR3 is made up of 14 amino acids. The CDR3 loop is CSASPARSLYEQYF. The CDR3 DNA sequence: TGCAGTGCTAGTCCCGCCAGGAGTCTCTACGAGCAGTACTTC.

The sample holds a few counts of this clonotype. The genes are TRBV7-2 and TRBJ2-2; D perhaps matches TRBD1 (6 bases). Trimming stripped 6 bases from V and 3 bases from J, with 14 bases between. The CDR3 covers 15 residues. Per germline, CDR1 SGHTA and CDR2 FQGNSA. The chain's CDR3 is CASRNRVGDTGELFF. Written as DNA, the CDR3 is TGTGCCAGCAGAAACAGGGTCGGAGACACCGGGGAGCTGTTTTTT.

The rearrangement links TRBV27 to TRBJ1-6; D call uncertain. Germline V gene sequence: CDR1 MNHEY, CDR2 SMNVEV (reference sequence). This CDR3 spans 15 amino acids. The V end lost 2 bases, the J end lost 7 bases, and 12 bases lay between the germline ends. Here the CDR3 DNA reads TGTGCCAGCAGTTTAAGTCCGAATCACAATTCACCCCTCCACTTT. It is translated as CASSLSPNHNSPLHF.

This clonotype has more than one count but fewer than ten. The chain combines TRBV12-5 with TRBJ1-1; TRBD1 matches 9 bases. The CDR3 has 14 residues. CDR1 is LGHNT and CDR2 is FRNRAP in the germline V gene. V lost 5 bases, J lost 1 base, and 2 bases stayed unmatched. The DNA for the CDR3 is TGTGCTAGTGGTCTGACAGGGGGGAACACTGAAGCTTTCTTT. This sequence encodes CASGLTGGNTEAFF. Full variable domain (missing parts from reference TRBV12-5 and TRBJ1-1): DARVTQTPRHKVTEMGQEVTMRCQPILGHNTVFWYRQTMMQGLELLAYFRNRAPLDDSGMPKDRFSAEMPDATLATLKIQPSEPRDSAVYFCASGLTGGNTEAFFGQGTRLTVV.

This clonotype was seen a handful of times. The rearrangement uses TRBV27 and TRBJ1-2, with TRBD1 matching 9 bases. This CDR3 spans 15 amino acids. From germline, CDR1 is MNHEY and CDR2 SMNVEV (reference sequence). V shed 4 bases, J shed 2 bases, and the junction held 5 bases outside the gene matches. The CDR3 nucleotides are TGTGCCAGCAGTTCGCCAACAGGGGGCAACTATGGCTACACCTTC. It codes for CASSSPTGGNYGYTF.

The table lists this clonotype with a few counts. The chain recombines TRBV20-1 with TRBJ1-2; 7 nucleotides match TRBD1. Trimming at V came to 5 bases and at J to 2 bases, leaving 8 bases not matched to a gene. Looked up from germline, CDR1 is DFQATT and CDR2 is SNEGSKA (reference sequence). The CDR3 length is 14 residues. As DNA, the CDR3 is TGCAGTGCTTCCCAAAAGGGGGCCAACTATGGCTACACCTTC. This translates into CSASQKGANYGYTF.

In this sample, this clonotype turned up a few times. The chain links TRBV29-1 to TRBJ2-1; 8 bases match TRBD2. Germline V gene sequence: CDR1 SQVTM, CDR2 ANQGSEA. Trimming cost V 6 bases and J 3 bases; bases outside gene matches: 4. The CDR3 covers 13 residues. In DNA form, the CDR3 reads TGCAGCGTCGTAGCGGGGAACTACAATGAGCAGTTCTTC. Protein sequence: CSVVAGNYNEQFF.